Shown below are 28 T cell receptor beta chains from a single sample sequenced in a study of cytomegalovirus exposure and HLA in healthy donors (dated by TCRdb to the late 2010s). Libraries came from the immunoSEQ multiplex PCR assay. A mixture of 60 forward primers for TCR Vbeta segments and 13 reverse primers for TCR Jbeta segments was used in the multiplex PCR. As stored in TCRdb, this immuneACCESS dataset retains in-frame rearrangements with V and J assigned. A fraction of the clones does not appear; measured against another copy, unresolved V genes explain less than half of the discrepancy, and the remainder lacks a known reason. The sample table contains 100,000 to 150,000 clones; only one count was recorded for around 83% of them. The top ten clonotypes cover 2% to 3% of the sample. The sample consisted of PBMCs. The receptors here all came from a man aged 50 to 59 in good health and CMV-seronegative.

The chain combines TRBV4-1 with TRBJ2-4; D gene uncertain. Trimming removed 8 bases at V and 0 bases at J, with 14 bases between. Germline CDR1 MGHRA, CDR2 YSYEKL. The CDR3 is made up of 15 amino acids. The CDR3 region is CASQSLGLAKNIQYF. CDR3 DNA sequence: TGCGCCAGCCAGTCCCTTGGGCTAGCCAAAAACATTCAGTACTTC.

This clone was observed once. CDR3 coding DNA: TGTGCCTGGAGTGTATCGTTCGGGGTTGAAAAACTGTTTTTT. This sequence encodes CAWSVSFGVEKLFF. The V gene is TRBV30, the J gene TRBJ1-4; no firm D call. The germline CDR1 and CDR2 sequences are GTSNPN and SVGIG (reference sequence). The CDR3 consists of 14 residues. V shed 0 bases and J shed 7 bases, with 12 bases lying between them. Together with reference TRBV30 and TRBJ1-4, the CDR3 gives the full variable domain: SQTIHQWPATLVQPVGSPLSLECTVEGTSNPNLYWYRQAAGRGLQLLFYSVGIGQISSEVPQNLSASRPQDRQFILSSKKLLLSDSGFYLCAWSVSFGVEKLFFGSGTQLSVL.

The J gene is TRBJ2-5, the V gene TRBV19; 9 nucleotides match TRBD1. The DNA end is more similar to TRBJ2-7, so the J call may be wrong. Germline CDR1 is LNHDA and CDR2 is SQIVND (reference sequence). This CDR3 spans 16 amino acids. This CDR3 reads CASSIGEQGATYEQYF. In nucleotides, the CDR3 is TGTGCCAGTAGTATAGGGGAACAGGGGGCGACCTACGAGCAGTACTTC.

The V gene is TRBV7-2, the J gene TRBJ2-6; D is perhaps TRBD2 (6 bases). This CDR3 is built from 19 residues. Trimming pared 5 bases from V and 4 bases from J, leaving 24 bases between. CDR1 SGHTA and CDR2 FQGNSA come from the germline V gene. The CDR3 reads CASSTRTGLRSWGANVLTF. DNA of the CDR3: TGTGCCAGCAGCACCCGAACAGGACTACGATCGTGGGGGGCCAACGTCCTGACTTTC.

This clone was found a few times. The chain employs TRBV29-1 and TRBJ1-1; D may be TRBD1 (5 bases). The CDR3 loop spans 13 amino acids. Per the germline V gene, CDR1 is SQVTM and CDR2 is ANQGSEA. V was trimmed by 6 bases and J by 6 bases, leaving 17 bases between them. Here the CDR3 reads CSVPWEGEAEAFF. For the CDR3, the DNA is TGCAGCGTCCCGTGGGAAGGGGAGGCTGAAGCTTTCTTT.

The chain recombines TRBV7-8 with TRBJ1-6; TRBD1 might be the D (6 bases). There are 14 residues in the CDR3. Germline CDR1 and CDR2: SGHVS and FQNEAQ. The germline V and J ends were trimmed by 4 bases and 7 bases, with 11 bases remaining between them. The CDR3 protein is CASSSSRGNSPLHF. In DNA form, the CDR3 reads TGTGCCAGCAGCTCGAGCAGGGGCAATTCACCCCTCCACTTT.

This clone was counted only a few times. V gene TRBV30 combines with J gene TRBJ2-5; 7 bases line up with TRBD1. CDR3 length: 12 residues. The germline V gene encodes CDR1 GTSNPN and CDR2 SVGIG (reference sequence). J gave up 13 bases and V 4 bases, and 12 bases lay outside the gene matches. CDR3 sequence: CAWNRDSARRYF. In DNA, the CDR3 is TGTGCCTGGAATCGGGACAGCGCCCGTAGGTACTTC.

This clone was detected only a few times. The chain carries TRBV29-1 and TRBJ1-1, with 9 bases identical to TRBD1. V gave up 6 bases and J gave up 4 bases; unmatched junction bases: 6. Germline lookup yields CDR1 SQVTM and CDR2 ANQGSEA. The CDR3 extends over 13 amino acids. DNA for the CDR3: TGCAGCGTCACGACAGGGGGATCCACTGAAGCTTTCTTT. This sequence encodes CSVTTGGSTEAFF. The variable domain in full, with the rest retrieved from reference TRBV29-1 and TRBJ1-1, is SAVISQKPSRDICQRGTSLTIQCQVDSQVTMMFWYRQQPGQSLTLIATANQGSEATYESGFVIDKFPISRPNLTFSTLTVSNMSPEDSSIYLCSVTTGGSTEAFFGQGTRLTVV.

The CDR3 is CASSKEGQGNTGELFF. CDR3 coding DNA: TGTGCCAGCAGCAAAGAAGGACAGGGCAACACCGGGGAGCTGTTTTTT. The chain recombines TRBV11-2 with TRBJ2-2; 8 bases match TRBD1. V lost 5 bases to trimming and J lost 2 bases; unmatched junction nucleotides: 7. Germline CDR1 SGHAT, CDR2 FQNNGV. The CDR3 has 16 amino acids. The entire variable domain, with the rest obtained from reference TRBV11-2 and TRBJ2-2, is as follows: EAGVAQSPRYKIIEKRQSVAFWCNPISGHATLYWYQQILGQGPKLLIQFQNNGVVDDSQLPKDRFSAERLKGVDSTLKIQPAKLEDSAVYLCASSKEGQGNTGELFFGEGSRLTVL.

The gene calls are TRBV5-1 and TRBJ2-5; 9 bases align to TRBD1. The J call is in doubt because the DNA end fits TRBJ2-7 better. The CDR3 runs to 16 residues. Germline V gene lookup returns CDR1 SGHRS and CDR2 YFSETQ. The CDR3 spells CASSYRVGQGTYEQYF. In DNA form, the CDR3 reads TGCGCCAGCAGCTACCGTGTCGGACAGGGGACCTACGAGCAGTACTTC.

The chain uses TRBV30 and TRBJ2-1; D is unresolved. The CDR3 runs 13 residues. V was clipped by 2 bases and J by 6 bases, with 11 bases between them. In germline, CDR1 is GTSNPN, CDR2 SVGIG (reference sequence). The CDR3 spells CAWSKQQSNEQFF. CDR3 bases: TGTGCCTGGAGTAAGCAACAGAGCAATGAGCAGTTCTTC.

The chain uses TRBV9 and TRBJ1-4; a weak D match, TRBD1 (5 bases). V was cut by 4 bases and J by 7 bases, with 14 bases left in between. Germline V CDR1 and CDR2: SGDLS, YYNGEE. This CDR3 is 14 amino acids long. The CDR3 coding sequence is TGTGCCAGCAGCCCCAGCGGGGGTGTTGAAAAACTGTTTTTT. Encoded protein: CASSPSGGVEKLFF.

The rearrangement uses TRBV30 and TRBJ2-1; the D gene is possibly TRBD1 (5 bases). CDR1 is GTSNPN, CDR2 SVGIG, per germline (reference sequence). Trimming cost V 3 bases and J 8 bases, with 14 bases left between them. CDR3 size: 13 residues. Here the CDR3 DNA reads TGTGCCTGGAGCCCGGCAGGGCAGGATGAGCAGTTCTTC. Amino acid sequence: CAWSPAGQDEQFF. Looking up the rest from reference TRBV30 and TRBJ2-1 gives the full variable domain: SQTIHQWPATLVQPVGSPLSLECTVEGTSNPNLYWYRQAAGRGLQLLFYSVGIGQISSEVPQNLSASRPQDRQFILSSKKLLLSDSGFYLCAWSPAGQDEQFFGPGTRLTVL.

Only one count was recorded for this clone. The chain couples TRBV6-6 to TRBJ2-4; tentatively, D is TRBD2 (6 bases). Germline V gene data show CDR1 as MNHNY and CDR2 as SVGAGI (reference sequence). The CDR3 sequence is 13 residues long. Trimming removed 7 bases from V and 3 bases from J, with 10 bases in between. CDR3 bases: TGTGCCAGCAACTTGGACTACAAAAACATTCAGTACTTC. Translating it yields CASNLDYKNIQYF.

The CDR3 loop is CASSEALKSGSYEQYF. The CDR3 nucleotides read TGTGCCAGCAGTGAAGCCCTAAAGTCCGGTTCCTACGAGCAGTACTTC. This rearrangement joins TRBV2 to TRBJ2-7; D is ambiguous. V was clipped by 0 bases and J by 1 base, with 13 bases between them. The germline V gene has CDR1 SNHLY and CDR2 FYNNEI. CDR3 length: 16 amino acids.

The rearrangement uses TRBV6-5 and TRBJ2-3; D remains unclear. The germline CDR1 and CDR2 sequences are MNHEY and SVGAGI. This CDR3 spans 14 amino acids. V was clipped by 0 bases and J by 2 bases, with 6 bases between them. The CDR3 DNA is TGTGCCAGCAGTTACTCCTCCTCCACAGATACGCAGTATTTT. It is translated as CASSYSSSTDTQYF.

This chain links TRBV5-8 with TRBJ2-5; weak D call: TRBD1 (6 bases). The CDR3 sequence is 15 residues long. Between the trimmed V and J ends, which lost 3 bases and 5 bases, there was a span of 17 bases. Germline-derived CDR1 and CDR2 are SGHTS and YDEGEE. The chain's CDR3 is CASSYKRGSEETQYF. CDR3 nucleotides: TGTGCCAGCAGCTACAAAAGGGGGTCAGAGGAGACCCAGTACTTC.

DNA of the CDR3: TGTGCCAGCAGTGTTCTCTCTGGTGCGGGACTAGCGTGGACCCAGTACTTC. It codes for CASSVLSGAGLAWTQYF. The rearrangement joins TRBV6-1 to TRBJ2-5; TRBD2 aligns across 10 bases. Trimming cost V 4 bases and J 7 bases; bases outside gene matches: 15. In germline, CDR1 is MNHNS, CDR2 SASEGT. The CDR3 consists of 17 residues.

This rearrangement joins TRBV5-1 to TRBJ2-3; no clear D. CDR1 and CDR2 from the germline V gene are SGHRS and YFSETQ. The CDR3 extends over 14 amino acids. Deletions cut 0 bases from V and 0 bases from J, with 5 bases between. Here the CDR3 DNA reads TGCGCCAGCAGCTTGGTGGAGAGCACAGATACGCAGTATTTT. Protein product: CASSLVESTDTQYF.

The chain couples TRBV11-1 to TRBJ2-7; tentative D call: TRBD2 (5 bases). Germline V lookup: CDR1 SGHAT, CDR2 FQDESV (reference sequence). The V end was cut by 5 bases, the J end by 2 bases, with 13 bases between. The CDR3 runs to 14 residues. The CDR3 sequence is CASSRRRPPYEQYF. Written as DNA, the CDR3 is TGTGCCAGCAGCCGGAGGCGCCCTCCCTACGAGCAGTACTTC.

The J gene is TRBJ1-2, the V gene TRBV4-2; D is uncertain. CDR3 length: 14 residues. The V gene lost 4 bases and the J gene lost 6 bases, with 15 bases spanning the gap. Germline CDR1 is LGHNA and CDR2 is YNFKEQ. The CDR3 DNA follows: TGTGCCAGCAGCCGAGACGGCCGGCGGCATGGCTACACCTTC. It encodes CASSRDGRRHGYTF.

CDR3 in DNA: TGTGCCTGGAGCCTTACAGGGGCTGGAAACACCATATATTTT. Protein: CAWSLTGAGNTIYF. This chain links TRBV30 with TRBJ1-3; TRBD1 aligns across 7 bases. This CDR3 is 14 amino acids long. The germline gives CDR1 GTSNPN, CDR2 SVGIG (reference sequence). Germline trimming cut 3 bases from V and 2 bases from J; bases unmatched to any gene: 4.

This clone appeared once. The chain joins TRBV15 to TRBJ1-4; D is ambiguous. Trimming shortened V by 1 base and J by 8 bases, and 14 bases separated the two germline ends. CDR3 length equals 15 residues. Germline V gene lookup returns CDR1 LNHNV and CDR2 YYDKDF (reference sequence). CDR3 bases: TGTGCCACCAGCAGAGGGGAGGGTGGAGAGGAAAAACTGTTTTTT. It is translated as CATSRGEGGEEKLFF.

The chain recombines TRBV7-9 with TRBJ1-1; TRBD1 might be the D (5 bases). The CDR3 totals 15 residues. The ends were cut back, 5 bases at V and 0 bases at J, with 13 bases in the middle. CDR1 and CDR2 (germline): SEHNR, FQNEAQ (reference sequence). This CDR3 reads CASSLPGVVNTEAFF. For the CDR3, the DNA is TGTGCCAGCAGCCTCCCGGGGGTCGTGAACACTGAAGCTTTCTTT.

The V and J genes are TRBV6-5 and TRBJ2-1, with D possibly matching TRBD1 (6 bases). V was cut by 5 bases and J by 7 bases, with 12 bases left in between. The V gene's germline CDR1 is MNHEY and CDR2 SVGAGI. This CDR3 is 13 amino acids long. CDR3 coding DNA: TGTGCCAGCAGTATAAACCAGGGGAATGAGCAGTTCTTC. Encoded protein: CASSINQGNEQFF.

The V and J genes are TRBV7-9 and TRBJ2-7; D perhaps matches TRBD1 (6 bases). The CDR3 loop spans 13 amino acids. Germline CDR1 SEHNR, CDR2 FQNEAQ (reference sequence). Trimming left V 6 bases short and J 1 base short, with 10 bases between. As DNA, the CDR3 is TGTGCCAGCAGACCGGACAGTTCCTACGAGCAGTACTTC. Its protein product is CASRPDSSYEQYF.

A remark on this clone: The junction does not match germline at one end; this may be a read error. CDR3 amino acids: CASSLEPGQANQETQYF. CDR3 DNA sequence: TGTGCCAGCAGTTTGGAACCGGGACAGGCTAACCAAGAGACCCAGTACTTC. The V and J genes are TRBV5-5 and TRBJ2-5; 8 bases are shared with TRBD1. The CDR3 covers 17 residues. Germline V CDR1 and CDR2: SGHKS, YYEKEE (reference sequence).

The rearrangement uses TRBV19 and TRBJ2-3; D perhaps matches TRBD2 (5 bases). Trimming removed 2 bases from V and 9 bases from J, with 15 bases in between. The CDR3 runs to 14 residues. Germline CDR1 LNHDA, CDR2 SQIVND (reference sequence). In DNA, the CDR3 is TGTGCCAGTAGTATAAGGACTCCTATCGAGACGCAGTATTTT. This sequence encodes CASSIRTPIETQYF.